A single sample is the source of the 24 T cell receptor beta chains below, sequenced in a study of blood T cell repertoires in COVID-19. Profiling relied on immunoSEQ multiplex PCR, and the TCRdb table lists in-frame clones only, not all of them. The sample contains 200,000 or so clones, roughly four fifths of which appear only once. The sample was peripheral blood. These receptors were taken from a human donor with acute or convalescent COVID-19. The donor label of this sample is uncertain.

The chain links TRBV7-9 to TRBJ2-3; D unclear. The CDR3 totals 15 residues. The germline gives CDR1 SEHNR, CDR2 FQNEAQ (reference sequence). V was clipped by 1 base and J by 2 bases, with 10 bases between them. The CDR3 region is CASSLGLAVTDTQYF. The CDR3 DNA reads TGTGCCAGCAGCTTAGGACTGGCGGTCACAGATACGCAGTATTTT.

The V and J genes are TRBV6-5 and TRBJ1-5; D not certain. The CDR3 spans 15 residues. Germline values: CDR1 MNHEY, CDR2 SVGAGI. V was trimmed by 0 bases and J by 1 base, leaving 7 bases between them. The CDR3 DNA reads as TGTGCCAGCAGTTACTCACCCGGGAGCAATCAGCCCCAGCATTTT. It codes for CASSYSPGSNQPQHF.

The chain joins TRBV6-6 to TRBJ1-5; weak D call: TRBD1 (6 bases). The CDR3 has 16 amino acids. Germline assignment: CDR1 MNHNY and CDR2 SVGAGI (reference sequence). V lost 4 bases and J 0 bases, leaving 13 bases between the germline ends. CDR3 in DNA: TGTGCCAGCAGTTTACTACAGGGCTATAGCAATCAGCCCCAGCATTTT. This translates into CASSLLQGYSNQPQHF.

The V call is TRBV30, the J call TRBJ2-2; 13 nucleotides agree with TRBD2. V was clipped by 8 bases and J by 5 bases; unmatched bases: 2. This CDR3 is 13 amino acids long. The germline V gene encodes CDR1 GTSNPN and CDR2 SVGIG (reference sequence). This chain's CDR3 is CAGTSGTTGELFF. CDR3 DNA sequence: TGTGCCGGGACTAGCGGGACTACCGGGGAGCTGTTTTTT.

The V call is TRBV4-2, the J call TRBJ2-3; D is ambiguous. Germline assignment: CDR1 LGHNA and CDR2 YNFKEQ. The ends were cut back, 0 bases at V and 0 bases at J, with 13 bases in the middle. CDR3 length: 17 residues. The CDR3: CASSQEGGGTSTDTQYF. The CDR3 DNA is TGTGCCAGCAGCCAAGAAGGCGGCGGCACTAGCACAGATACGCAGTATTTT.

This clone was found once. V gene TRBV2 combines with J gene TRBJ1-1; D is perhaps TRBD1 (6 bases). The CDR3 totals 14 residues. Trimming left V 5 bases short and J 0 bases short, with 10 bases between. The germline CDR1 and CDR2 sequences are SNHLY and FYNNEI. The CDR3 here is CASSLGTMNTEAFF. The CDR3 DNA reads TGTGCCAGCAGTTTGGGGACAATGAACACTGAAGCTTTCTTT.

This chain uses TRBV27 with TRBJ2-5; 7 bases fit TRBD2. V lost 3 bases and J lost 4; bases outside the gene matches: 5. Germline CDR1 reads MNHEY; CDR2 reads SMNVEV (reference sequence). CDR3 size: 14 residues. The CDR3 loop reads CASSLAGERETQYF. CDR3 DNA: TGTGCCAGCAGTTTGGCGGGGGAGCGAGAGACCCAGTACTTC.

As for this clone: Other DNA sequences of this sample code for an identical CDR3. This chain uses TRBV5-1 with TRBJ2-3, with TRBD2 as a possible D gene (6 bases). The CDR3 sequence is 15 residues long. Trimming took off 0 bases at V and 2 bases at J, with 10 bases between the two ends. Germline V gives CDR1 SGHRS, CDR2 YFSETQ. The chain's CDR3 is CASSLGGGNTDTQYF. The DNA of the CDR3 is TGCGCCAGCAGCTTGGGTGGAGGGAACACAGATACGCAGTATTTT.

The chain combines TRBV2 with TRBJ1-2, with a possible D match to TRBD1 (5 bases). From germline, CDR1 is SNHLY and CDR2 FYNNEI. The CDR3 contains 15 residues. Between the trimmed V and J ends, which lost 4 bases and 3 bases, there was a span of 15 bases. In nucleotides, the CDR3 is TGTGCCAGCAGTGCCCAACTGCCAGGGCACTATGGCTACACCTTC. This codes for CASSAQLPGHYGYTF.

The rearrangement links TRBV27 to TRBJ1-6; 9 positions match TRBD1. Germline CDR1 is MNHEY and CDR2 is SMNVEV (reference sequence). With 6 bases clipped from V and 0 bases from J, the junction kept 6 bases outside the gene matches. This CDR3 has 17 amino acids. The CDR3, as DNA: TGTGCCAGCAGGGGGACAGGGCTAAGCTCCTATAATTCACCCCTCCACTTT. It yields the protein CASRGTGLSSYNSPLHF.

The chain combines TRBV5-4 with TRBJ1-5; D call uncertain. This CDR3 region has 15 residues. V lost 0 bases, J lost 4 bases, and 11 bases lay in between. Germline assignment: CDR1 SGHNT and CDR2 YYREEE (reference sequence). The CDR3 sequence: CASSLGPAGNQPQHF. The CDR3 region has the DNA TGTGCCAGCAGCTTGGGACCCGCGGGGAATCAGCCCCAGCATTTT. The full variable domain, rest sourced from reference TRBV5-4 and TRBJ1-5, is ETGVTQSPTHLIKTRGQQVTLRCSSQSGHNTVSWYQQALGQGPQFIFQYYREEENGRGNFPPRFSGLQFPNYSSELNVNALELDDSALYLCASSLGPAGNQPQHFGDGTRLSIL.

The rearrangement links TRBV2 to TRBJ1-2, with unresolved D. CDR3 length: 12 amino acids. Germline loops: CDR1 SNHLY, CDR2 FYNNEI. Trimming stripped 0 bases from V and 5 bases from J, with 4 bases between. CDR3: CASSEASYGYTF. CDR3 DNA: TGTGCCAGCAGTGAAGCGTCATATGGCTACACCTTC.

The chain has TRBV7-2 and TRBJ2-1; no clear D. The length of the CDR3 is 15 residues. V dropped 2 bases and J dropped 2 bases, with 10 bases sitting between them. CDR1 and CDR2 from the germline V gene are SGHTA and FQGNSA. The DNA for the CDR3 is TGTGCCAGCAGCTTATGGGCTGATCCCTACAATGAGCAGTTCTTC. Translating gives CASSLWADPYNEQFF. The full variable domain, completed using reference TRBV7-2 and TRBJ2-1, is GAGVSQSPSNKVTEKGKDVELRCDPISGHTALYWYRQSLGQGLEFLIYFQGNSAPDKSGLPSDRFSAERTGGSVSTLTIQRTQQEDSAVYLCASSLWADPYNEQFFGPGTRLTVL.

The count of this clone is one. The chain combines TRBV6-2 or TRBV6-3 with TRBJ1-2, with a tentative D call TRBD1 (5 bases). Germline V gene data show CDR1 as MNHEY and CDR2 as SVGEGT. This CDR3 has 17 amino acids. The V gene lost 6 bases and the J gene lost 0 bases, with 20 bases spanning the gap. Here the CDR3 DNA reads TGTGCCAGCAGCGAAGCAGGGAGGTGGTGGTCTAACTATGGCTACACCTTC. Protein: CASSEAGRWWSNYGYTF.

The genes are TRBV10-3 and TRBJ2-7; 8 bases map to TRBD1. The germline gives CDR1 ENHRY, CDR2 SYGVKD. V shed 2 bases and J 3 bases; nucleotides not matched to a gene: 6. The CDR3 runs 15 residues. Here the CDR3 reads CAISEPGQANYEQYF. The CDR3 DNA sequence: TGTGCCATCAGTGAGCCGGGACAGGCGAACTACGAGCAGTACTTC.

This clone was seen only once. The rearrangement uses TRBV27 and TRBJ2-1; 10 bases map to TRBD1. V lost 4 bases to trimming and J lost 4 bases; unmatched junction nucleotides: 4. This CDR3 has 15 residues. In germline, CDR1 is MNHEY, CDR2 SMNVEV (reference sequence). In DNA form, the CDR3 reads TGTGCCAGCAGTTCGGCGGGACAGGGGTACAATGAGCAGTTCTTC. Residues: CASSSAGQGYNEQFF.

The chain joins TRBV30 to TRBJ1-6; D gene unclear. In germline, CDR1 is GTSNPN, CDR2 SVGIG (reference sequence). Trimming took 3 bases from V and 0 from J, leaving 9 bases between them. The CDR3 extends over 15 amino acids. CDR3 protein: CAWSSSSSYNSPLHF. The CDR3 DNA is TGTGCCTGGAGCTCATCCAGCTCCTATAATTCACCCCTCCACTTT.

The chain employs TRBV28 and TRBJ2-1, with D uncertain. The V and J ends lost 5 bases and 9 bases respectively, with 14 bases between them. The CDR3 extends over 13 amino acids. Germline-derived CDR1 and CDR2 are MDHEN and SYDVKM. The CDR3 loop reads CASSTPGGGEQFF. In nucleotides, the CDR3 is TGTGCCAGCAGTACCCCGGGTGGCGGTGAGCAGTTCTTC.

The chain joins TRBV7-8 to TRBJ2-1; D unresolved. From germline, CDR1 is SGHVS and CDR2 FQNEAQ. V was shortened by 2 bases and J by 0 bases, with 8 bases between the two germline ends. The CDR3 contains 15 residues. The CDR3 here is CASSLHQDSYNEQFF. The CDR3 DNA reads TGTGCCAGCAGCTTACATCAGGACTCCTACAATGAGCAGTTCTTC.

This chain joins TRBV2 and TRBJ2-2; D perhaps matches TRBD2 (7 bases). CDR1 is SNHLY and CDR2 is FYNNEI in the germline V gene. The CDR3 covers 15 residues. V dropped 9 bases and J dropped 1 base, with 15 bases sitting between them. CDR3 amino acids: CASRGRVMNTGELFF. Written as DNA, the CDR3 is TGTGCCAGTAGGGGGAGGGTGATGAACACCGGGGAGCTGTTTTTT.

This chain connects TRBV19 to TRBJ2-3, with 9 bases that match TRBD1. This CDR3 is 14 amino acids long. Germline V gives CDR1 LNHDA, CDR2 SQIVND (reference sequence). Trimming at V came to 4 bases and at J to 9 bases, leaving 8 bases not matched to a gene. The CDR3 DNA is TGTGCCAGTAGTACCCCCGGGACAGGGCTGACGCAGTATTTT. The encoded protein is CASSTPGTGLTQYF.

The chain carries TRBV12-3 or TRBV12-4 and TRBJ2-4; the match to TRBD2 covers 7 bases. Trimming removed 4 bases from V and 8 bases from J; junction bases left unmatched: 5. This CDR3 spans 13 amino acids. The CDR3 reads CASSSLGGDIQYF. The CDR3, as DNA: TGTGCCAGCAGTTCGCTGGGGGGGGACATTCAGTACTTC.

The genes are TRBV6-2 or TRBV6-3 and TRBJ2-2, with D tentatively TRBD2 (6 bases). From germline, CDR1 is MNHEY and CDR2 SVGEGT. V gave up 5 bases and J gave up 5 bases, with 15 bases separating them. CDR3 length: 15 amino acids. The CDR3 DNA reads TGTGCCAGCAGTGGGAGGACTGGAAATACCGGGGAGCTGTTTTTT. Residues: CASSGRTGNTGELFF.

The chain recombines TRBV5-1 with TRBJ2-3; no reliable D call. The CDR3 consists of 13 residues. V dropped 0 bases and J dropped 4 bases, with 6 bases sitting between them. Germline CDR1 is SGHRS and CDR2 is YFSETQ. CDR3 DNA sequence: TGCGCCAGCAGCTTGGTTGTCTCAGATACGCAGTATTTT. Translating it yields CASSLVVSDTQYF.